What follows are 32 T cell receptor beta chains derived from one specimen sequenced in a study of CD8 T cells in ankylosing spondylitis. Overall study findings and caveats: About 8 highly homologous variants made up a TCR beta motif, and this motif appeared characteristic of ankylosing spondylitis blood.

MiXCR was run by TCRdb on the 5' RACE reads, yielding one entry per CDR3 protein. The table lists roughly 300,000 distinct CDR3 sequences, roughly 8% of them singletons, with approximately 15% in the top ten. These TCRs' antigens remain unknown. The sample comprised blood, either unsorted or a sorted T cell fraction (not recorded which). The receptors derive from a male donor with ankylosing spondylitis.

This clonotype appeared a few times. This chain uses TRBV7-2 with TRBJ2-3; 11 nucleotides align to TRBD2. In germline, CDR1 is SGHTA, CDR2 FQGNSA. This CDR3 spans 17 amino acids. The junction had 8 bases not matched to a gene; V was cut back by 1 base and J by 5 bases. The CDR3 region is CASSLGIAGGPLDTQYF. DNA of the CDR3: TGTGCCAGCAGCTTAGGAATAGCGGGAGGGCCGTTAGATACGCAGTATTTT.

The chain recombines TRBV20-1 with TRBJ2-1; D unresolved. The CDR3 loop spans 13 amino acids. Deletions cut 6 bases from V and 4 bases from J, with 13 bases between. Germline CDR1 and CDR2: DFQATT and SNEGSKA (reference sequence). This chain's CDR3 is CSALTEAYNEQFF. The CDR3 DNA follows: TGCAGTGCGCTTACTGAAGCGTACAATGAGCAGTTCTTC.

This clonotype was counted ten times or more. The V and J genes are TRBV29-1 and TRBJ2-3; D is unresolved. Germline-derived CDR1 and CDR2 are SQVTM and ANQGSEA. The length of the CDR3 is 11 residues. The V end was cut by 8 bases, the J end by 2 bases, with 8 bases between. CDR3 sequence (DNA): TGCAGCCCTCAGTTCACAGATACGCAGTATTTT. Its translation is CSPQFTDTQYF.

This clonotype was recorded a few times. The chain joins TRBV14 to TRBJ2-3; D not certain. Deletions cut 2 bases from V and 3 bases from J, with 6 bases between. The length of the CDR3 is 13 residues. Germline CDR1 SGHDN, CDR2 FVKESK. The chain's CDR3 is CASSQFLTDTQYF. CDR3 sequence (DNA): TGTGCCAGCAGCCAATTTTTGACAGATACGCAGTATTTT.

This clonotype was detected ten times or more. This chain links TRBV24-1 with TRBJ2-2; maybe TRBD1 (5 bases). The CDR3 runs 13 residues. From germline, CDR1 is KGHDR and CDR2 SFDVKD. V lost 9 bases and J 2 bases, leaving 9 bases between the germline ends. The CDR3 loop is CATADRNTGELFF. Here the CDR3 DNA reads TGTGCCACCGCCGACAGAAACACCGGGGAGCTGTTTTTT.

This clonotype was counted a few times. V is TRBV7-2 and J is TRBJ2-1, with D tentatively TRBD2 (5 bases). V dropped 5 bases and J dropped 7 bases, with 21 bases sitting between them. The V gene's germline CDR1 is SGHTA and CDR2 FQGNSA. The CDR3 is 16 residues long. DNA for the CDR3: TGTGCCAGCAGCCCCGCTTCGGCGCCCCGGGGTAATGAGCAGTTCTTC. Protein: CASSPASAPRGNEQFF.

CDR3 sequence reads: CASSVQPNTGELFF. The CDR3 coding sequence is TGTGCCAGCAGCGTCCAGCCAAACACCGGGGAGCTGTTTTTT. The V gene is TRBV9, the J gene TRBJ2-2, with unresolved D. The CDR3 length is 14 residues. Germline CDR1 SGDLS, CDR2 YYNGEE. V dropped 2 bases and J dropped 2 bases, with 7 bases sitting between them.

This chain connects TRBV9 to TRBJ1-1, with no clear D. V was pared by 0 bases and J by 2 bases, with 11 bases between. Germline loops: CDR1 SGDLS, CDR2 YYNGEE. The CDR3 runs 15 residues. The CDR3 protein is CASSVVGYPNTEAFF. Written as DNA, the CDR3 is TGTGCCAGCAGCGTAGTTGGGTACCCTAACACTGAAGCTTTCTTT.

The genes are TRBV5-1 and TRBJ2-1; D call uncertain. The CDR3 contains 15 residues. Germline CDR1 SGHRS, CDR2 YFSETQ. V shed 0 bases and J shed 2 bases, with 9 bases lying between them. CDR3: CASSLGAVPYNEQFF. The CDR3 nucleotides read TGCGCCAGCAGCTTGGGGGCAGTGCCCTACAATGAGCAGTTCTTC. Using reference TRBV5-1 and TRBJ2-1 for the parts outside the CDR3, the full variable domain is KAGVTQTPRYLIKTRGQQVTLSCSPISGHRSVSWYQQTPGQGLQFLFEYFSETQRNKGNFPGRFSGRQFSNSRSEMNVSTLELGDSALYLCASSLGAVPYNEQFFGPGTRLTVL.

This clonotype was counted ten times or more. The rearrangement uses TRBV7-2 and TRBJ1-3; TRBD1 matches 7 bases. V shed 5 bases and J 2 bases; nucleotides not matched to a gene: 3. The CDR3 is 14 amino acids. Germline V gives CDR1 SGHTA, CDR2 FQGNSA. For the CDR3, the DNA is TGTGCCAGCAGCCCCGGGACAGCTGGAAACACCATATATTTT. Its protein product is CASSPGTAGNTIYF.

This clonotype has ten or more counts. This chain connects TRBV5-1 to TRBJ2-1; 11 bases align to TRBD2. The V segment lost 4 bases and the J segment 3 bases; nucleotides outside the gene matches: 3. The germline V gene has CDR1 SGHRS and CDR2 YFSETQ. The CDR3 covers 15 residues. The chain's CDR3 is CASSTGLAGYNEQFF. CDR3 sequence (DNA): TGCGCCAGCAGCACCGGACTAGCGGGCTACAATGAGCAGTTCTTC.

This rearrangement joins TRBV7-3 to TRBJ2-1; D is uncertain. The germline V gene encodes CDR1 SGHTA and CDR2 FQGTGA. V lost 5 bases and J lost 8, with 7 bases in between. The CDR3 runs to 11 residues. DNA of the CDR3: TGTGCCAGCAGCGCCGGAGATGAGCAGTTCTTC. Its translation is CASSAGDEQFF.

V gene TRBV30 combines with J gene TRBJ1-1; D is uncertain. There are 13 residues in the CDR3. V was shortened by 2 bases and J by 1 base, with 8 bases between the two germline ends. Germline CDR1 is GTSNPN and CDR2 is SVGIG (reference sequence). The CDR3, as DNA: TGTGCCTGGAGTCGATCGGGGAACACTGAAGCTTTCTTT. Its protein product is CAWSRSGNTEAFF.

In its sample, this clonotype was seen many times. V usage is TRBV5-1 and J usage is TRBJ2-7; TRBD2 aligns across 11 bases. This CDR3 has 16 amino acids. Per the germline V gene, CDR1 is SGHRS and CDR2 is YFSETQ. V trimming: 2 bases; J trimming: 2 bases; junction bases outside the gene matches: 6. The CDR3 protein is CASSLGLAGGTYEQYF. As DNA, the CDR3 is TGCGCCAGCAGCTTAGGGCTAGCGGGAGGTACCTACGAGCAGTACTTC. Complete variable domain (other parts from reference TRBV5-1 and TRBJ2-7): KAGVTQTPRYLIKTRGQQVTLSCSPISGHRSVSWYQQTPGQGLQFLFEYFSETQRNKGNFPGRFSGRQFSNSRSEMNVSTLELGDSALYLCASSLGLAGGTYEQYFGPGTRLTVT.

The table lists this clonotype with a few counts. This chain connects TRBV20-1 to TRBJ2-7; TRBD2 matches at 9 bases. CDR3 length: 14 residues. Germline CDR1 is DFQATT and CDR2 is SNEGSKA (reference sequence). V lost 1 base and J lost 3; bases outside the gene matches: 4. In DNA form, the CDR3 reads TGCAGTGCTAGAGTAGCGGGAGCAGTCTACGAGCAGTACTTC. This encodes CSARVAGAVYEQYF.

The chain employs TRBV18 and TRBJ1-5, with 8 bases aligning to TRBD1. Per germline, CDR1 KGHSH and CDR2 LQKENI. CDR3 length: 15 residues. V gave up 6 bases and J gave up 1 base; unmatched junction bases: 5. Here the CDR3 reads CASSPRTGSNQPQHF. CDR3 coding DNA: TGTGCCAGCTCCCCTAGGACAGGGAGCAATCAGCCCCAGCATTTT.

The chain recombines TRBV5-1 with TRBJ1-1; TRBD1 is a possible D gene (6 bases). V was clipped by 4 bases and J by 3 bases, with 13 bases between them. Germline CDR1 SGHRS, CDR2 YFSETQ. CDR3 length equals 14 residues. In DNA form, the CDR3 reads TGCGCCAGCAGCCCGGGTAGGGGGGACACTGAAGCTTTCTTT. This encodes CASSPGRGDTEAFF.

This clonotype showed up many times. The V and J genes are TRBV29-1 and TRBJ1-1; 7 bases map to TRBD1. Germline-derived CDR1 and CDR2 are SQVTM and ANQGSEA. Trimming removed 5 bases from V and 4 bases from J; junction bases left unmatched: 10. The CDR3 length is 14 residues. The CDR3 loop is CSVLGQAGSTEAFF. The CDR3, as DNA: TGCAGCGTTCTCGGACAGGCGGGATCCACTGAAGCTTTCTTT. The full variable domain, in which reference TRBV29-1 and TRBJ1-1 provide the parts outside the CDR3, is SAVISQKPSRDICQRGTSLTIQCQVDSQVTMMFWYRQQPGQSLTLIATANQGSEATYESGFVIDKFPISRPNLTFSTLTVSNMSPEDSSIYLCSVLGQAGSTEAFFGQGTRLTVV.

This clonotype was seen a handful of times. This chain connects TRBV29-1 to TRBJ2-1, with 10 bases that match TRBD2. The CDR3 has 14 residues. Unmatched junction bases numbered 11, after V lost 6 bases and J lost 9 bases. The V gene's germline CDR1 is SQVTM and CDR2 ANQGSEA. This CDR3 reads CSVSSGSTSGEQFF. DNA for the CDR3: TGCAGCGTCTCTAGCGGGAGTACTTCGGGTGAGCAGTTCTTC.

The chain combines TRBV6-5 with TRBJ1-1; 12 bases are a match to TRBD1. J was trimmed by 2 bases and V by 2 bases; bases with no gene match: 3. The CDR3 totals 16 residues. Germline-derived CDR1 and CDR2 are MNHEY and SVGAGI. CDR3 loop: CASSYRGQGANTEAFF. In nucleotides, the CDR3 is TGTGCCAGCAGTTACAGGGGACAGGGGGCTAACACTGAAGCTTTCTTT.

J is TRBJ2-7 and V is TRBV7-2, with D possibly being TRBD2 (5 bases). Trimming stripped 4 bases from V and 7 bases from J, with 14 bases between. Germline assignment: CDR1 SGHTA and CDR2 FQGNSA. CDR3 length: 13 residues. CDR3 in DNA: TGTGCCAGCAGCTGGACGGGGAGTAGGGAGCAGTACTTC. Its protein product is CASSWTGSREQYF. Complete variable domain (other parts from reference TRBV7-2 and TRBJ2-7): GAGVSQSPSNKVTEKGKDVELRCDPISGHTALYWYRQSLGQGLEFLIYFQGNSAPDKSGLPSDRFSAERTGGSVSTLTIQRTQQEDSAVYLCASSWTGSREQYFGPGTRLTVT.

This clonotype was counted at least ten times. The J gene is TRBJ2-1, the V gene TRBV24-1; the match to TRBD1 covers 12 bases. Trimming removed 4 bases from V and 7 bases from J; junction bases left unmatched: 7. The CDR3 covers 16 residues. Germline lookup yields CDR1 KGHDR and CDR2 SFDVKD. CDR3 region: CATSDPGTGGGNEQFF. CDR3 nucleotide sequence: TGTGCCACCAGTGACCCCGGGACAGGGGGCGGGAATGAGCAGTTCTTC.

Many counts were recorded for this clonotype. J is TRBJ2-1 and V is TRBV5-1, with 10 nucleotides matching TRBD2. The junction had 10 bases not matched to a gene; V was cut back by 4 bases and J by 6 bases. This CDR3 comprises 16 residues. Germline-derived CDR1 and CDR2 are SGHRS and YFSETQ. The CDR3 is CASSRWGTSAPNEQFF. As DNA, the CDR3 is TGCGCCAGCAGCCGGTGGGGGACTAGCGCACCCAATGAGCAGTTCTTC.

The rearrangement links TRBV25-1 to TRBJ2-3; D gene unclear. From germline, CDR1 is MGHDK and CDR2 SYGVNS. The CDR3 loop spans 15 amino acids. The V end lost 0 bases, the J end lost 1 base, and 8 bases lay between the germline ends. CDR3 sequence reads: CASSEYLGRTDTQYF. The CDR3 nucleotides are TGTGCCAGCAGTGAATATCTCGGGCGCACAGATACGCAGTATTTT.

V usage is TRBV4-2 and J usage is TRBJ2-3; maybe TRBD2 (6 bases). The CDR3 spans 14 residues. The V and J ends lost 0 bases and 8 bases respectively, with 12 bases between them. Germline V gene lookup returns CDR1 LGHNA and CDR2 YNFKEQ. CDR3 sequence: CASSQDNGGTTQYF. In nucleotides, the CDR3 is TGTGCCAGCAGCCAAGATAACGGCGGGACTACGCAGTATTTT.

This chain connects TRBV29-1 to TRBJ2-3; perhaps TRBD2 as D (6 bases). Between the trimmed V and J ends, which lost 8 bases and 3 bases, there was a span of 24 bases. This CDR3 region has 16 residues. Germline V CDR1 and CDR2: SQVTM, ANQGSEA. The CDR3 nucleotides are TGCAGCCTCGGGCGGGGTCGGGGCCTGGAAACAGATACGCAGTATTTT. It yields the protein CSLGRGRGLETDTQYF.

This clonotype was recorded many times. The genes are TRBV7-2 and TRBJ1-4; TRBD1 agrees at 10 bases. After removal of 6 bases from V and 2 bases from J, the junction contained 9 bases not matched to a gene. The V gene's germline CDR1 is SGHTA and CDR2 FQGNSA. The CDR3 runs 17 residues. The CDR3 is CASSPGQGKRTNEKLFF. Here the CDR3 DNA reads TGTGCCAGCAGTCCGGGACAGGGGAAAAGGACTAATGAAAAACTGTTTTTT.

This clonotype was counted ten times or more. The J gene is TRBJ1-3, the V gene TRBV5-5; D not certain. Trimming shortened V by 2 bases and J by 4 bases, and 7 bases separated the two germline ends. This CDR3 comprises 13 residues. Germline V gives CDR1 SGHKS, CDR2 YYEKEE (reference sequence). The CDR3 spells CASSFQAGNTIYF. As DNA, the CDR3 is TGTGCCAGCAGCTTTCAGGCAGGAAACACCATATATTTT. The full variable domain, its missing parts supplied by reference TRBV5-5 and TRBJ1-3, is DAGVTQSPTHLIKTRGQQVTLRCSPISGHKSVSWYQQVLGQGPQFIFQYYEKEERGRGNFPDRFSARQFPNYSSELNVNALLLGDSALYLCASSFQAGNTIYFGEGSWLTVV.

The DNA for the CDR3 is TGTGCCAGCAGTTACCGTAGCTCCTACGAGCAGTACTTC. This encodes CASSYRSSYEQYF. This sequence joins TRBV6-5 and TRBJ2-7, with D unresolved. CDR1 is MNHEY and CDR2 is SVGAGI in the germline V gene. The germline V and J ends were trimmed by 2 bases and 0 bases, with 5 bases remaining between them. CDR3 length: 13 residues.

This clonotype was detected only a few times. The chain couples TRBV5-1 to TRBJ2-3, with D possibly TRBD2 on 5 matching bases. This CDR3 is built from 16 residues. Germline CDR1 and CDR2: SGHRS and YFSETQ. V was pared by 0 bases and J by 4 bases, with 15 bases between. The CDR3: CASSLAGVQPADTQYF. CDR3 bases: TGCGCCAGCAGCTTGGCCGGGGTGCAACCCGCAGATACGCAGTATTTT.

This clonotype has only a few counts. The rearrangement links TRBV4-2 to TRBJ1-2; D uncertain. This CDR3 spans 15 amino acids. V lost 3 bases to trimming and J lost 3 bases, with 14 bases between them. In germline, CDR1 is LGHNA, CDR2 YNFKEQ. CDR3 sequence: CASSQAGRSDYGYTF. CDR3 DNA: TGTGCCAGCAGCCAGGCGGGCCGCTCGGACTATGGCTACACCTTC.

In its sample, this clonotype was seen a few times. The chain employs TRBV12-5 and TRBJ2-3; D gene uncertain. Trimming took off 1 base at V and 2 bases at J, with 7 bases between the two ends. Germline lookup yields CDR1 LGHNT and CDR2 FRNRAP. There are 14 residues in the CDR3. The CDR3 bases are TGTGCTAGTGGTTTGGGCTTTTCCACAGATACGCAGTATTTT. It encodes CASGLGFSTDTQYF.